This T cell receptor beta chain was recovered during a study of T cell responses to AZD1222 COVID-19 vaccine. Study overall: Pooling was applied to second doses at about 4 or about 12 weeks. The study's findings and limits: White British people made up most donors, females outnumbered males, and clonal diversity was possibly underestimated. Only a handful of AZD1222 recipients tested seropositive at baseline. Nearly half of spike-specific TCRs reportedly target variant regions that are unmutated in the B.1.351 and B.1.1.7 variants.

CDR3 length equals 13 residues. Deletions cut 2 bases from V and 2 bases from J, with 6 bases between. Per germline, CDR1 MNHEY and CDR2 SVGAGI. A word on this clone: Its target is unknown.

Data came from immunoSEQ multiplex PCR; TCRdb stores just in-frame clones and leaves some out. This sample yields about 120,000 clones, of which 80% to 90% are seen a single time; 9.4% belongs to the top ten. The gene calls are TRBV6-5 and TRBJ1-1; D is uncertain. The input for sequencing was peripheral blood, taken on day 0 of AZD1222 vaccination. This TCR was recovered from an adult in good health. For the CDR3, the DNA is TGTGCCAGCAGTTACAAACCTAACACTGAAGCTTTCTTT. Translated: CASSYKPNTEAFF.